This T cell receptor beta chain was recovered during a study of tumor-infiltrating lymphocytes in oesophageal squamous cell carcinoma. TCRdb re-called the PCR reads through MiXCR, storing one row per CDR3 protein. The table has 15,000 to 17,000 distinct CDR3 sequences, around half seen once. The CDR3 runs to 13 residues. CDR1 SGHVS and CDR2 FNYEAQ come from the germline V gene. A note on this clonotype: An end of the junction does not agree with germline; a read error may underlie this.

Sequenced: esophageal tumor tissue. The chain links TRBV7-6 to TRBJ2-4; D unclear. This TCR derives from a female donor with esophageal squamous cell carcinoma. CDR3 residues: CASSLVFGVEQYF. In DNA form, the CDR3 reads TGTGCCAGCAGCTTAGTGTTTGGGGTCGAGCAGTACTTT.